This T cell receptor (beta chain) was retrieved from a study of cytomegalovirus exposure and HLA in healthy donors. Study-wide results and limits: A classifier reportedly called cytomegalovirus status with high sensitivity and specificity. The listing of some 170 TCR beta chains classed them as cytomegalovirus-associated. Based on reports, TCR beta sequences accurately predicted HLA-A and HLA-B alleles for most subjects. V segments that were indistinguishable, TRBV6-2 and TRBV6-3 among them, were omitted from analysis.

PCR employed 60 Vbeta and 13 Jbeta primers. Here immunoSEQ multiplex PCR was the method, and the copy in TCRdb shows in-frame clones only, minus some. The specimen's table records some 140,000 clones. This CDR3 spans 15 amino acids. Per the germline V gene, CDR1 is MNHEY and CDR2 is SVGAGI. Losses at the gene ends were 2 bases for V and 2 bases for J; bases not matched to a gene: 6. Concerning this clone: Antigen: not known.

This TCR derives from a middle-aged woman in good health and CMV-seronegative. The specimen sequenced was PBMCs. The gene calls are TRBV6-5 and TRBJ2-7; TRBD2 aligns across 7 bases. The CDR3 DNA is TGTGCCAGCAGTTACAAGCGGGGTTCGACCTACGAGCAGTACGTC. Translating gives CASSYKRGSTYEQYV.